The T cell receptor (beta chain) under discussion was sequenced for a study of blood T cell repertoires in COVID-19. Looking at the study overall: Spain, Italy and the United States supplied samples that represented acute and convalescent COVID-19.

This clone has only a few counts. Trimming took 8 bases from V and 2 from J, leaving 10 bases between them. CDR1 LNHDA and CDR2 SQIVND come from the germline V gene (reference sequence). The CDR3 loop spans 13 amino acids. Original processing methods: Estimation of nucleated cell counts relied on the amplification of reference gene primers. Repertoires were generated with immunoSEQ multiplex PCR, while TCRdb's copy carries only in-frame clones and drops some. That table is the source of V, J and clone size, and D and trimming were worked out from the DNA. The table has some 100,000 clones, over 85% seen once.

The source is a man between 65 and 80 years old with acute or convalescent COVID-19. V and J are TRBV19 and TRBJ1-5, with D unresolved. Sequencing input: peripheral blood. DNA of the CDR3: TGTGCCAGTGTCCGGTCGGGCAATCAGCCCCAGCATTTT. It translates to CASVRSGNQPQHF.